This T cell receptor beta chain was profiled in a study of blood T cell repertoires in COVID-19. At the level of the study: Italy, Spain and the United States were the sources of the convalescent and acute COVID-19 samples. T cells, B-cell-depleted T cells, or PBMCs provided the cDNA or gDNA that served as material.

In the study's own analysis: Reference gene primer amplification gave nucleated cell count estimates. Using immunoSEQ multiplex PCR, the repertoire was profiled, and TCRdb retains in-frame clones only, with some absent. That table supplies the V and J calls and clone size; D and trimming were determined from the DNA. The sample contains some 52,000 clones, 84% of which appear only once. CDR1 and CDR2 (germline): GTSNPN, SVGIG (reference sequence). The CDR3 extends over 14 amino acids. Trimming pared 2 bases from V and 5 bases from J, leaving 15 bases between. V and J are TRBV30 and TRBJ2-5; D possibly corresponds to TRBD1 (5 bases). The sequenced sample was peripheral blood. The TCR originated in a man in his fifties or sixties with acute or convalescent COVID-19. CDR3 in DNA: TGTGCCTGGAGTCAAAATGGGGCCGGGGAGACCCAGTACTTC. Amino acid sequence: CAWSQNGAGETQYF.